The 3 T cell receptor delta chains given below trace back to one sample, sequenced in a study of γδ T cells in repeated Plasmodium falciparum infection. TCRdb re-analyzed the multiplex PCR reads via CATT. The repertoire has about 50,000 delta-chain clones, around 2% of them found once; the top ten carry around 25%. Flow sorting of PBMC yielded separate Vgamma9/Vdelta2+ and Vdelta2-negative gammadelta T cell populations for bulk repertoire analysis. The sequenced material came from gamma-delta T cells from blood. The receptors here all came from a pool of human donors (malaria-infected and uninfected, not separated).

This chain links TRDV2 with TRDJ1; 10 bases line up with TRDD3. Assignment of the J gene here rests on matching the DNA to germline, because TCRdb gives none. J gave up 0 bases and V 4 bases, and 16 bases lay outside the gene matches. The CDR3 sequence is 19 residues long. Germline loops: CDR1 GEAIGNYY, CDR2 EKD. The CDR3 DNA reads as TGTGCCTGTGATTCTGTCGGGGGGATACGGGGGGATAACACCGATAAACTCATCTTT. It translates to CACDSVGGIRGDNTDKLIF.

This clone turned up a few times. The likely explanation is a read error, given a far larger clone one base away. The sample carries other DNA sequences with the same CDR3. The chain employs TRDV1 and TRDJ1; no definite D call. The J gene was missing in TCRdb and was found by matching the end of the DNA to germline. The CDR3 runs to 23 residues. V was clipped by 0 bases and J by 2 bases, with 34 bases between them. Germline CDR1 and CDR2: TSWWSYY and QGS. The CDR3 sequence: CALGELKSFGCRPTQRSTDKLIF. The CDR3 nucleotides read TGTGCTCTTGGGGAACTAAAATCTTTTGGTTGTAGGCCGACTCAGCGTTCAACCGATAAACTCATCTTT.

This clone was found a few times. The protein TCRdb gives is from a much larger clone and does not agree with this DNA's translation at residue 7, likely a read error; the protein shown here comes from the DNA. The V gene is TRDV3, the J gene TRDJ1; TRDD3 matches at 13 bases. TCRdb supplies no J gene; here it was assigned by aligning the nucleotide sequence to germline. The V and J ends lost 0 bases and 0 bases, in that order; junction bases with no gene match: 28. Germline V CDR1 and CDR2: TVYSNPD, GDNSRS (reference sequence). The CDR3 has 24 residues. As DNA, the CDR3 is TGTGCCTTTAGCTACCCTTTCTACTTAGGGGATGTACTGGGGGATACGCTGTACACCGATAAACTCATCTTT. Translating gives CAFSYPFYLGDVLGDTLYTDKLIF.